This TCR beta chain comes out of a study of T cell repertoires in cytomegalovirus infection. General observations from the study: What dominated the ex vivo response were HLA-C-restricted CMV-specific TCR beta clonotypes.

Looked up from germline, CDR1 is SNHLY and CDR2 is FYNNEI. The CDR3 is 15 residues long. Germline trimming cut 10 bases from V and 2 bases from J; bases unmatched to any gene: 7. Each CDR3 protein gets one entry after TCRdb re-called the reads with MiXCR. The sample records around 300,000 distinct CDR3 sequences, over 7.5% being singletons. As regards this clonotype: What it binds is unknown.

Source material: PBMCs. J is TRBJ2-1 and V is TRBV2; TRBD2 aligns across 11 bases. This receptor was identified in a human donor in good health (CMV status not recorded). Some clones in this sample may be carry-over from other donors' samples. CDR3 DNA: TGTGCCACCCGGGGACTAGCGGATCCCTACAATGAGCAGTTCTTC. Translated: CATRGLADPYNEQFF.